These 17 T cell receptor beta chains originate from one sample sequenced in a study of graft-versus-host responses after intestinal transplantation. The protocol was immunoSEQ multiplex PCR, while the TCRdb copy is restricted to in-frame clones and leaves out a portion. The sample consists of 11,000 or so clones, just over 90% of them appearing once. Time point indicated: postoperative day 105 after intestinal transplantation (dayNNNN = postoperative day). Material: PBMCs, obtained 105 days after intestinal transplantation. The origin of the receptors is a human patient who received an intestinal transplant, so some T cells may come from the graft donor.

V usage is TRBV29-1 and J usage is TRBJ2-5; D is unclear. In germline, CDR1 is SQVTM, CDR2 ANQGSEA. The CDR3 contains 14 residues. Trimming stripped 3 bases from V and 1 base from J, with 12 bases between. The CDR3 DNA is TGCAGCGTTGATAATGGGGTGGCCCAAGAGACCCAGTACTTC. Protein sequence: CSVDNGVAQETQYF. The full variable domain, in which reference TRBV29-1 and TRBJ2-5 provide the parts outside the CDR3, is SAVISQKPSRDICQRGTSLTIQCQVDSQVTMMFWYRQQPGQSLTLIATANQGSEATYESGFVIDKFPISRPNLTFSTLTVSNMSPEDSSIYLCSVDNGVAQETQYFGPGTRLLVL.

The chain carries TRBV13 and TRBJ1-6; D is undetermined. Germline assignment: CDR1 PRHDT and CDR2 FYEKMQ (reference sequence). Trimming cost V 3 bases and J 9 bases, with 18 bases left between them. The CDR3 sequence is 16 residues long. The CDR3 DNA is TGTGCCAGCAGCTTTGATGCGCAACTCCCCGGTTCACCCCTCCACTTT. This encodes CASSFDAQLPGSPLHF. Full variable domain (rest looked up from reference TRBV13 and TRBJ1-6): AAGVIQSPRHLIKEKRETATLKCYPIPRHDTVYWYQQGPGQDPQFLISFYEKMQSDKGSIPDRFSAQQFSDYHSELNMSSLELGDSALYFCASSFDAQLPGSPLHFGNGTRLTVT.

The rearrangement links TRBV10-2 to TRBJ1-5, with TRBD1 as a possible D gene (5 bases). CDR1 is WSHSY and CDR2 is SAAADI in the germline V gene. CDR3 length: 14 amino acids. Trimming took 3 bases from V and 6 from J, leaving 12 bases between them. The CDR3 DNA reads as TGCGCCAGCAGTGAAGGCTCCGGGGCTCAGCCCCAGCATTTT. Its translation is CASSEGSGAQPQHF.

The chain uses TRBV14 and TRBJ2-5; tentative D call: TRBD1 (7 bases). Germline V lookup: CDR1 SGHDN, CDR2 FVKESK. The CDR3 is 20 residues long. Trimming left V 0 bases short and J 5 bases short, with 28 bases between. CDR3 DNA: TGTGCCAGCAGCCAAGATAAGCCCTTATCCTGGAGGGGGCGCCGGGAGACCCAGTACTTC. This translates into CASSQDKPLSWRGRRETQYF.

The chain joins TRBV13 to TRBJ2-7, with TRBD1 matching 10 bases. V shed 5 bases, J shed 4 bases, and the junction held 8 bases outside the gene matches. Germline V lookup: CDR1 PRHDT, CDR2 FYEKMQ (reference sequence). The CDR3 is 15 residues long. The CDR3 loop reads CASSTAGQGKYEQYF. CDR3 DNA sequence: TGTGCCAGCAGCACAGCGGGACAGGGGAAATACGAGCAGTACTTC.

The gene calls are TRBV15 and TRBJ2-4, with TRBD1 matching over 7 bases. V shed 5 bases and J 3 bases; nucleotides not matched to a gene: 7. The CDR3 runs 15 residues. CDR1 and CDR2 (germline): LNHNV, YYDKDF (reference sequence). The CDR3 DNA is TGTGCCACCAGCCCGACAGGGTGGGACAAAAACATTCAGTACTTC. This gives the protein CATSPTGWDKNIQYF. The full variable domain, rest sourced from reference TRBV15 and TRBJ2-4, is DAMVIQNPRYQVTQFGKPVTLSCSQTLNHNVMYWYQQKSSQAPKLLFHYYDKDFNNEADTPDNFQSRRPNTSFCFLDIRSPGLGDTAMYLCATSPTGWDKNIQYFGAGTRLSVL.

This clone was counted a single time. This rearrangement joins TRBV6-1 to TRBJ2-2, with D unresolved. Germline V gives CDR1 MNHNS, CDR2 SASEGT. The CDR3 extends over 15 amino acids. Trimming left V 7 bases short and J 5 bases short, with 17 bases between. The CDR3 DNA reads TGTGCCAGCAAAACACAAAGTGCGTCGACCGGGGAGCTGTTTTTT. As protein: CASKTQSASTGELFF.

The V and J genes are TRBV4-2 and TRBJ2-7; 10 bases map to TRBD2. The germline CDR1 and CDR2 sequences are LGHNA and YNFKEQ. The J segment lost 2 bases and the V segment lost 1 base, leaving 2 bases of the junction unmatched. The CDR3 is 15 amino acids. CDR3 protein: CASSQGTSGTYEQYF. In DNA form, the CDR3 reads TGTGCCAGCAGCCAAGGAACTAGCGGGACCTACGAGCAGTACTTC.

The chain combines TRBV9 with TRBJ1-3; no definite D call. Germline-derived CDR1 and CDR2 are SGDLS and YYNGEE. V shed 2 bases and J shed 0 bases, with 12 bases lying between them. The CDR3 consists of 16 residues. CDR3 sequence (DNA): TGTGCCAGCAGCGTGGATTGGGAGCCCTCTGGAAACACCATATATTTT. It translates to CASSVDWEPSGNTIYF.

The rearrangement joins TRBV9 to TRBJ1-1, with D unresolved. CDR1 is SGDLS, CDR2 YYNGEE, per germline. The V end lost 0 bases, the J end lost 1 base, and 7 bases lay between the germline ends. The CDR3 contains 14 residues. CDR3 DNA sequence: TGTGCCAGCAGCGTAGGTTCAGAGAACACTGAAGCTTTCTTT. Translated, it gives CASSVGSENTEAFF.

The J gene is TRBJ2-6, the V gene TRBV6-5, with no clear D. The CDR3 has 16 residues. Germline-derived CDR1 and CDR2 are MNHEY and SVGAGI. Trimming took 0 bases from V and 0 from J, leaving 6 bases between them. CDR3 nucleotides: TGTGCCAGCAGTTACTCCGGCGGCTCTGGGGCCAACGTCCTGACTTTC. Amino acids: CASSYSGGSGANVLTF.

V usage is TRBV7-9 and J usage is TRBJ2-1, with D perhaps matching TRBD2 (7 bases). V was shortened by 5 bases and J by 9 bases, with 20 bases between the two germline ends. CDR3 length: 15 residues. The germline gives CDR1 SEHNR, CDR2 FQNEAQ (reference sequence). The CDR3 region has the DNA TGTGCCAGCAGCCGCGGGGGCTTCCAGGGGACTGAGCAGTTCTTC. It yields the protein CASSRGGFQGTEQFF.

This clone was counted once. The chain carries TRBV5-1 and TRBJ2-5; D is perhaps TRBD2 (6 bases). Trimming took off 4 bases at V and 4 bases at J, with 17 bases between the two ends. Germline V gene data show CDR1 as SGHRS and CDR2 as YFSETQ. The CDR3 sequence is 15 residues long. The CDR3 loop is CASSNRPGRGETQYF. The DNA of the CDR3 is TGCGCCAGCAGCAACCGGCCGGGGCGGGGAGAGACCCAGTACTTC. The variable domain in full, completed from reference TRBV5-1 and TRBJ2-5, reads KAGVTQTPRYLIKTRGQQVTLSCSPISGHRSVSWYQQTPGQGLQFLFEYFSETQRNKGNFPGRFSGRQFSNSRSEMNVSTLELGDSALYLCASSNRPGRGETQYFGPGTRLLVL.

A few counts support this clone. V is TRBV5-6 and J is TRBJ2-5, with 9 bases lining up with TRBD1. The CDR3 contains 14 residues. Trimming took 3 bases from V and 2 from J; bases not matched to a gene: 2. Germline V CDR1 and CDR2: SGHDT, YYEEEE. CDR3 coding DNA: TGTGCCAGCAGCTATGACAGGGGGCAAGAGACCCAGTACTTC. This sequence encodes CASSYDRGQETQYF.

The gene calls are TRBV7-9 and TRBJ2-1; 12 bases map to TRBD2. Germline values: CDR1 SEHNR, CDR2 FQNEAQ (reference sequence). With 5 bases clipped from V and 7 bases from J, the junction kept 9 bases outside the gene matches. This CDR3 spans 16 amino acids. The CDR3, as DNA: TGTGCCAGCAGCGTCCGACTAGCGGGAGCGGCAAATGAGCAGTTCTTC. Translation: CASSVRLAGAANEQFF.

The chain uses TRBV6-1 and TRBJ1-6, with D maybe TRBD1 (5 bases). In germline, CDR1 is MNHNS, CDR2 SASEGT. This CDR3 contains 13 residues. Trimming shortened V by 5 bases and J by 8 bases, and 10 bases separated the two germline ends. CDR3 DNA: TGTGCCAGCAGTCCCGGGGCCTATTCACCCCTCCACTTT. Protein sequence: CASSPGAYSPLHF.

V and J are TRBV4-1 and TRBJ2-3; D is unclear. The CDR3 extends over 14 amino acids. Trimming took off 1 base at V and 1 base at J, with 6 bases between the two ends. From germline, CDR1 is MGHRA and CDR2 YSYEKL. The CDR3 sequence is CASSQAERTDTQYF. CDR3 nucleotide sequence: TGCGCCAGCAGCCAAGCCGAGCGCACAGATACGCAGTATTTT.